These 31 T cell receptor beta chains came from one sample sequenced in a study of immune characterization of retroperitoneal liposarcoma. TCRdb passed the PCR reads through MiXCR, listing each CDR3 protein once. Of over 9,500 distinct CDR3 sequences listed, about 23% are singletons. Source material: blood. These receptors all come from a female donor with retroperitoneal liposarcoma.

This clonotype came up many times. The chain combines TRBV6-1 with TRBJ2-1; possible D gene TRBD2, 5 bases. Germline V gene data show CDR1 as MNHNS and CDR2 as SASEGT. V lost 4 bases, J lost 8 bases, and 12 bases lay in between. The CDR3 is 13 residues long. This CDR3 reads CASSVRDGYEQFF. The CDR3 nucleotides are TGTGCCAGCAGTGTCCGGGATGGCTATGAGCAGTTCTTC.

Within the sample, this clonotype is medium-sized (0.01 to 0.1%). This chain joins TRBV25-1 and TRBJ2-5, with 8 bases matching TRBD1. Germline trimming cut 4 bases from V and 5 bases from J; bases unmatched to any gene: 9. The CDR3 is 15 residues long. Germline V gene sequence: CDR1 MGHDK, CDR2 SYGVNS. CDR3 in DNA: TGTGCCAGCAGTGCCCAGGGGGCAGGACGGGAGACCCAGTACTTC. As protein: CASSAQGAGRETQYF.

This clonotype has just a few counts. This chain joins TRBV6-1 and TRBJ1-2; D might be TRBD1 (5 bases). V shed 5 bases and J shed 4 bases, with 14 bases lying between them. Germline lookup yields CDR1 MNHNS and CDR2 SASEGT. The CDR3 length is 14 residues. CDR3 loop: CASSSHGGTYGYTF. In DNA, the CDR3 is TGTGCCAGCAGTTCCCATGGGGGGACCTATGGCTACACCTTC.

This clonotype is medium-sized within its sample. V is TRBV27 and J is TRBJ1-1; D not certain. The CDR3 runs to 16 residues. The germline V gene has CDR1 MNHEY and CDR2 SMNVEV (reference sequence). With 8 bases removed from V and 2 bases from J, the gap between germline ends came to 21 bases. CDR3 loop: CASPPWSSENNTEAFF. DNA of the CDR3: TGTGCCAGCCCTCCTTGGTCCTCCGAAAATAACACTGAAGCTTTCTTT.

This clonotype is deemed medium-sized. The rearrangement joins TRBV27 to TRBJ2-7; maybe TRBD2 (6 bases). Germline CDR1 is MNHEY and CDR2 is SMNVEV (reference sequence). Trimming removed 1 base at V and 0 bases at J, with 19 bases between. This CDR3 is built from 18 residues. The CDR3 DNA reads as TGTGCCAGCAGTTTATTTTTTGCGGAGGGCCCCCGCTCCTACGAGCAGTACTTC. It codes for CASSLFFAEGPRSYEQYF.

This clonotype was seen ten or more times. The V and J genes are TRBV6-1 and TRBJ2-2; 8 bases match TRBD2. The V and J ends lost 6 bases and 1 base, in that order; junction bases with no gene match: 7. Germline loops: CDR1 MNHNS, CDR2 SASEGT. The CDR3 sequence is 16 residues long. CDR3 sequence reads: CASSPSGSVNTGELFF. As DNA, the CDR3 is TGTGCCAGCAGCCCCAGCGGGAGTGTGAACACCGGGGAGCTGTTTTTT.

J is TRBJ2-3 and V is TRBV7-6; D is perhaps TRBD2 (5 bases). The CDR3 sequence is 14 residues long. Germline lookup yields CDR1 SGHVS and CDR2 FNYEAQ. V lost 8 bases to trimming and J lost 0 bases, with 12 bases between them. CDR3 protein: CASSPERSTDTQYF. The CDR3 DNA reads TGTGCCAGCTCCCCTGAGCGGAGCACAGATACGCAGTATTTT.

This clonotype counts as medium-sized (0.01 to 0.1%). V usage is TRBV6-1 and J usage is TRBJ2-5, with 7 bases identical to TRBD1. V shed 6 bases and J 0 bases; nucleotides not matched to a gene: 10. Germline V CDR1 and CDR2: MNHNS, SASEGT. The CDR3 spans 16 residues. Here the CDR3 DNA reads TGTGCCAGCAGCGTGACAGGGTTTTCCAACCAAGAGACCCAGTACTTC. Protein: CASSVTGFSNQETQYF.

In this sample, this clonotype turned up a few times. The V call is TRBV6-1, the J call TRBJ1-5; no reliable D call. The CDR3 totals 14 residues. Trimming stripped 4 bases from V and 5 bases from J, with 12 bases between. Germline loops: CDR1 MNHNS, CDR2 SASEGT. The chain's CDR3 is CASSGLLEDQPQHF. CDR3 DNA sequence: TGTGCCAGCAGTGGCCTTTTGGAGGATCAGCCCCAGCATTTT.

The chain combines TRBV12-5 with TRBJ2-7; a weak D match, TRBD2 (6 bases). Between the trimmed V and J ends, which lost 9 bases and 4 bases, there was a span of 19 bases. Germline V lookup: CDR1 LGHNT, CDR2 FRNRAP. The CDR3 loop spans 14 amino acids. The CDR3 coding sequence is TGTGCTAGCAGTTTGGGTGGAGGGAGGTACGAGCAGTACTTC. It translates to CASSLGGGRYEQYF.

This rearrangement joins TRBV4-1 to TRBJ1-1; D unclear. The V gene lost 1 base and the J gene lost 11 bases, with 14 bases spanning the gap. Germline V gene data show CDR1 as MGHRA and CDR2 as YSYEKL. The CDR3 has 13 residues. The DNA for the CDR3 is TGCGCCAGCAGCCAAGGTCCCTCCGGGTTCGCTTTCTTT. Protein sequence: CASSQGPSGFAFF.

This chain links TRBV6-8 with TRBJ2-4; D uncertain. The DNA end lines up better with TRBJ2-7; the J call may be wrong. The CDR3 is 12 amino acids. Per the germline V gene, CDR1 is MNHGY and CDR2 is SAAAGT. The CDR3, as DNA: TGTGCCAGCAGTTACTTTTCATCCGAGCAGTACTTC. Translated, it gives CASSYFSSEQYF.

The chain uses TRBV4-1 and TRBJ1-1; possibly TRBD1 for D (6 bases). Germline V lookup: CDR1 MGHRA, CDR2 YSYEKL. V lost 4 bases, J lost 11 bases, and 14 bases lay in between. CDR3 length: 12 residues. CDR3 nucleotides: TGCGCCAGCAGCCGGGACATTTCCCAGGCTTTCTTT. As protein: CASSRDISQAFF.

This clonotype was detected a few times. DNA for the CDR3: TGTGCCAGCACCGGATGTGATGTACTAGCGGGTGAAACCTACGAGCAGTACTTC. Its translation: CASTGCDVLAGETYEQYF. The chain joins TRBV6-6 to TRBJ2-5; TRBD2 aligns across 9 bases. The end of the DNA fits TRBJ2-7 better, so the J call may be wrong. The CDR3 length is 18 residues. Germline assignment: CDR1 MNHNY and CDR2 SVGAGI (reference sequence).

The chain carries TRBV3-1 and TRBJ2-1, with a possible D match to TRBD1 (5 bases). The V end was cut by 2 bases, the J end by 14 bases, with 10 bases between. This CDR3 is 11 amino acids long. Germline V gene data show CDR1 as LGHDT and CDR2 as YNNKEL (reference sequence). The CDR3 spells CASSQTGYKFF. The CDR3 bases are TGTGCCAGCAGCCAAACAGGTTACAAGTTCTTC.

The chain combines TRBV7-8 with TRBJ2-7, with D possibly being TRBD1 (6 bases). Germline assignment: CDR1 SGHVS and CDR2 FQNEAQ. With 4 bases removed from V and 7 bases from J, the gap between germline ends came to 26 bases. The CDR3 spans 17 residues. The CDR3 sequence: CASSSLGGVGRRNEQYF. The CDR3 DNA follows: TGTGCCAGCAGCTCCCTAGGGGGTGTAGGACGCAGGAATGAGCAGTACTTC.

The chain carries TRBV12-3 or TRBV12-4 and TRBJ2-7; 12 bases are shared with TRBD2. The junction had 5 bases not matched to a gene; V was cut back by 4 bases and J by 4 bases. This CDR3 has 15 amino acids. CDR3 sequence (DNA): TGTGCCAGCAGTTCACTAGCGGGAGGTGAATACGAGCAGTACTTC. Translated, it gives CASSSLAGGEYEQYF.

This clonotype was picked up many times. The chain links TRBV10-1 to TRBJ2-1; TRBD1 might be the D (5 bases). The length of the CDR3 is 13 residues. V was shortened by 2 bases and J by 10 bases, with 12 bases between the two germline ends. Germline-derived CDR1 and CDR2 are WNHNN and SYGVQD (reference sequence). The CDR3 here is CASSEGHSYEQFF. DNA for the CDR3: TGCGCCAGCAGTGAGGGACACTCCTACGAGCAGTTCTTC.

There are many counts of this clonotype. V gene TRBV12-3 or TRBV12-4 combines with J gene TRBJ1-6; tentative D call: TRBD1 (6 bases). The CDR3 consists of 14 residues. Trimming took off 5 bases at V and 3 bases at J, with 8 bases between the two ends. The CDR3 nucleotides read TGTGCCAGCAGTGGGACAAACTATAATTCACCCCTCCACTTT. Its protein is CASSGTNYNSPLHF.

This clonotype was observed a handful of times. The genes are TRBV25-1 and TRBJ2-3, with 7 bases identical to TRBD2. Germline loops: CDR1 MGHDK, CDR2 SYGVNS. V shed 6 bases, J shed 5 bases, and the junction held 2 bases outside the gene matches. CDR3 size: 12 residues. Here the CDR3 reads CASRAGLDTQYF. CDR3 DNA sequence: TGTGCCAGCAGAGCGGGGTTAGATACGCAGTATTTT.

This clonotype was counted a few times. The chain recombines TRBV6-1 with TRBJ1-5; 7 positions agree with TRBD1. V shed 3 bases, J shed 0 bases, and the junction held 8 bases outside the gene matches. Germline V gene lookup returns CDR1 MNHNS and CDR2 SASEGT. The CDR3 covers 17 residues. The CDR3 is CASSDAPTGPSNQPQHF. For the CDR3, the DNA is TGTGCCAGCAGTGACGCCCCGACAGGGCCTAGCAATCAGCCCCAGCATTTT.

This clonotype ranks as medium-sized. The chain's CDR3 is CASRGLRDLSYNEQFF. The CDR3 DNA follows: TGTGCCAGCAGGGGACTCAGGGACCTCTCCTACAATGAGCAGTTCTTC. The chain joins TRBV6-1 to TRBJ2-1, with D tentatively TRBD2 (6 bases). This CDR3 region has 16 residues. V dropped 6 bases and J dropped 0 bases, with 15 bases sitting between them. Germline CDR1 is MNHNS and CDR2 is SASEGT.

The rearrangement uses TRBV15 and TRBJ2-3; D gene ambiguous. V lost 0 bases and J lost 2, with 9 bases in between. CDR1 is LNHNV, CDR2 YYDKDF, per germline (reference sequence). The CDR3 contains 15 residues. CDR3 sequence: CATSREVIDTDTQYF. The DNA for the CDR3 is TGTGCCACCAGCAGAGAGGTTATAGACACAGATACGCAGTATTTT.

This chain connects TRBV10-3 to TRBJ1-1, with TRBD1 identical over 12 bases. V shed 6 bases, J shed 1 base, and the junction held 9 bases outside the gene matches. The germline V gene has CDR1 ENHRY and CDR2 SYGVKD. The CDR3 has 17 amino acids. Here the CDR3 DNA reads TGTGCCATCAGACCGGGACAGGGGGCACAAAGGAACACTGAAGCTTTCTTT. Translation: CAIRPGQGAQRNTEAFF.

This clonotype is termed medium-sized. V and J are TRBV6-6 and TRBJ2-1, with 10 bases aligning to TRBD2. Looked up from germline, CDR1 is MNHNY and CDR2 is SVGAGI (reference sequence). V lost 2 bases, J lost 8 bases, and 12 bases stayed unmatched. The CDR3 contains 17 residues. The CDR3 region has the DNA TGTGCCAGCAGTTACAATCCTCTAGCGGGAGTTGGTTATGAGCAGTTCTTC. Translating gives CASSYNPLAGVGYEQFF.

The gene calls are TRBV12-3 or TRBV12-4 and TRBJ2-1; D remains unclear. V was trimmed by 3 bases and J by 7 bases, leaving 7 bases between them. The CDR3 runs 12 residues. Here the CDR3 DNA reads TGTGCCAGCAGTTTTCTGACGAATGAGCAGTTCTTC. Amino acids: CASSFLTNEQFF.

In its sample, this clonotype is medium-sized. Here the CDR3 reads CAALTSGTSVYNEQFF. The CDR3 nucleotides are TGTGCAGCACTAACTAGCGGGACGTCCGTCTACAATGAGCAGTTCTTC. This chain connects TRBV6-4 to TRBJ2-1; 10 bases fit TRBD2. CDR1 is MRHNA and CDR2 is SNTAGT in the germline V gene. This CDR3 spans 16 amino acids.

A few counts support this clonotype. The V call is TRBV11-3, the J call TRBJ2-1; D unclear. This CDR3 is 14 amino acids long. Trimming took 1 base from V and 7 from J, leaving 11 bases between them. The germline CDR1 and CDR2 sequences are SGHNT and YENEEA. In DNA, the CDR3 is TGTGCCAGCAGCTTAGGGCTAGACGGGAATGAGCAGTTCTTC. Amino acid sequence: CASSLGLDGNEQFF. Filled out from reference TRBV11-3 and TRBJ2-1, the complete variable domain reads EAGVVQSPRYKIIEKKQPVAFWCNPISGHNTLYWYLQNLGQGPELLIRYENEEAVDDSQLPKDRFSAERLKGVDSTLKIQPAELGDSAVYLCASSLGLDGNEQFFGPGTRLTVL.

This clonotype is labeled large. The rearrangement uses TRBV7-9 and TRBJ2-5; tentative D call: TRBD2 (5 bases). Germline values: CDR1 SEHNR, CDR2 FQNEAQ (reference sequence). V was clipped by 5 bases and J by 4 bases, with 11 bases between them. The CDR3 is 13 amino acids. CDR3 nucleotide sequence: TGTGCCAGCAGCAGGACGGGGTCAGAGACCCAGTACTTC. Translation gives CASSRTGSETQYF.

This clonotype was counted once. This may come from a read error, since a much larger clone is one base off. The gene calls are TRBV7-2 and TRBJ2-5, with TRBD2 matching 10 bases. CDR1 is SGHTA, CDR2 FQGNSA, per germline. V shed 2 bases, J shed 13 bases, and the junction held 13 bases outside the gene matches. CDR3 length equals 15 residues. Written as DNA, the CDR3 is TGTGCCAGCAGCTTAACCGGGACTAGCGACTCTGGGGTGTACTTC. Protein: CASSLTGTSDSGVYF.

The chain employs TRBV20-1 and TRBJ2-3; D call uncertain. The V and J ends lost 1 base and 1 base respectively, with 6 bases between them. Germline V CDR1 and CDR2: DFQATT, SNEGSKA (reference sequence). The CDR3 consists of 13 residues. The CDR3 DNA follows: TGCAGTGCTAGAGGCGACGGCACAGATACGCAGTATTTT. The encoded protein is CSARGDGTDTQYF.